The entry below describes one T cell receptor (beta chain). Its specificity is not known. The CDR3 covers 12 residues. Germline loops: CDR1 LNHDA, CDR2 SQIVND (reference sequence). V lost 3 bases and J 5 bases, leaving 7 bases between the germline ends. The authors drew about 9.5 milliliters of peripheral blood from each donor. This sample was included in a study of blood T cells in healthy people across ages. Study-wide results and limits: Because donor CMV status was unknown, expanded clonotype changes were possibly confounded.

Primers used in a second PCR of roughly 7 to 12 cycles were a sample-barcoded 5' primer and a J-beta primer mix. TCRdb called the 5' RACE reads again in MiXCR, with one record for every CDR3 protein. The table records roughly 700,000 distinct CDR3 sequences, roughly 25% of them present only once. The same data also contributed to another study, on T cells of mothers and their children. That paper states: Related mother and child pairs showed slightly greater overlap (not significant) than unrelated pairs did.

The TCR sequence derives from a boy aged 5 to 17 in good health. Sequencing was done on a sample of blood. This chain links TRBV19 with TRBJ1-1; D call uncertain. In nucleotides, the CDR3 is TGTGCCAGTAGTATTCCCGGGACTGAAGCTTTCTTT. Translated: CASSIPGTEAFF. The entire variable domain, with the rest obtained from reference TRBV19 and TRBJ1-1, is as follows: DGGITQSPKYLFRKEGQNVTLSCEQNLNHDAMYWYRQDPGQGLRLIYYSQIVNDFQKGDIAEGYSVSREKKESFPLTVTSAQKNPTAFYLCASSIPGTEAFFGQGTRLTVV.